The 20 T cell receptor beta chains given below trace back to one sample, sequenced in a study of shared clonotypes between healthy human individuals. The naive CD8 fraction comprised CD45RO-negative cells positively selected for CCR7 and excluded terminally differentiated effector memory CD45RA+ cells. Generated by immunoSEQ multiplex PCR, the TCRdb table keeps only in-frame clones and is missing some. Among about 2.1 million clones listed, around 93% were seen once. The sequenced sample was naive CD8+ T cells from PBMCs. The receptors derive from a man aged 18 to 29 in good health. Some clones in this sample may be carry-over from other donors' samples.

The gene calls are TRBV30 and TRBJ2-1; TRBD2 agrees at 10 bases. The V gene's germline CDR1 is GTSNPN and CDR2 SVGIG (reference sequence). Trimming removed 5 bases from V and 0 bases from J; junction bases left unmatched: 4. The CDR3 is 15 amino acids. The CDR3 region has the DNA TGTGCCTGGGGTATAGCGGGAGGCTCCTACAATGAGCAGTTCTTC. Encoded protein: CAWGIAGGSYNEQFF.

This clone was detected a few times. J is TRBJ1-1 and V is TRBV28; 7 bases align to TRBD1. The ends lost 7 bases at V and 7 bases at J; junction bases unmatched: 6. The CDR3 contains 12 residues. Looked up from germline, CDR1 is MDHEN and CDR2 is SYDVKM. The CDR3 DNA reads TGTGCCAGCACCTTTGACAGGGATGAAGCTTTCTTT. This sequence encodes CASTFDRDEAFF.

The chain links TRBV6-5 to TRBJ1-1; possibly TRBD1 for D (5 bases). V lost 6 bases and J lost 1, with 12 bases in between. The CDR3 has 14 amino acids. The germline V gene has CDR1 MNHEY and CDR2 SVGAGI. CDR3 loop: CASREGWTNTEAFF. CDR3 DNA sequence: TGTGCCAGCAGGGAGGGGTGGACGAACACTGAAGCTTTCTTT.

V is TRBV9 and J is TRBJ2-7; 8 bases map to TRBD1. The CDR3 consists of 15 residues. From germline, CDR1 is SGDLS and CDR2 YYNGEE. V lost 0 bases, J lost 2 bases, and 4 bases stayed unmatched. CDR3 DNA sequence: TGTGCCAGCAGCGTAGGCCGGACAGGGACCTACGAGCAGTACTTC. Residues: CASSVGRTGTYEQYF.

V and J are TRBV4-3 and TRBJ2-7; D may match TRBD1 or TRBD2 (5 bases each). Trimming took 3 bases from V and 4 from J, leaving 16 bases between them. CDR3 length equals 15 residues. CDR1 and CDR2 (germline): LGHNA, YSLEER. The CDR3 DNA reads as TGCGCCAGCAGCCAGTCCGGGACGGCTGAGTACGAGCAGTACTTC. Protein sequence: CASSQSGTAEYEQYF.

V usage is TRBV7-8 and J usage is TRBJ2-1; possibly TRBD2 for D (5 bases). The CDR3 loop spans 15 amino acids. V lost 2 bases and J 4 bases, leaving 12 bases between the germline ends. CDR1 is SGHVS and CDR2 is FQNEAQ in the germline V gene. The CDR3 bases are TGTGCCAGCAGCTTATCCGACTACCTATACAATGAGCAGTTCTTC. It specifies CASSLSDYLYNEQFF.

The CDR3 DNA reads TGTGCCTTCGAAAGGGTGGGAACTAATGAAAAACTGTTTTTT. Protein product: CAFERVGTNEKLFF. The chain carries TRBV30 and TRBJ1-4; D is unclear. Germline loops: CDR1 GTSNPN, CDR2 SVGIG (reference sequence). V was cut by 7 bases and J by 1 base, with 13 bases left in between. The CDR3 is 14 amino acids.

In the case of this clone: The same CDR3 arises from other DNA sequences in this sample as well. The chain links TRBV6-1 to TRBJ1-1; D is uncertain. The CDR3 loop spans 13 amino acids. Deletions cut 0 bases from V and 1 base from J, with 3 bases between. CDR1 is MNHNS and CDR2 is SASEGT in the germline V gene. The CDR3 DNA reads as TGTGCCAGCAGTGAAGCGGGGAACACTGAAGCTTTCTTT. This translates into CASSEAGNTEAFF.

The chain is built from TRBV9 and TRBJ2-6; 10 bases line up with TRBD1. The CDR3 is 17 amino acids. CDR1 is SGDLS, CDR2 YYNGEE, per germline. The J segment lost 0 bases and the V segment lost 4 bases, leaving 4 bases of the junction unmatched. The CDR3 spells CASSPTGGGSGANVLTF. DNA of the CDR3: TGTGCCAGCAGCCCGACAGGGGGCGGCTCTGGGGCCAACGTCCTGACTTTC.

The chain has TRBV11-1 and TRBJ2-4; D is unresolved. CDR3 length equals 12 residues. Trimming removed 1 base from V and 8 bases from J, with 6 bases in between. The germline CDR1 and CDR2 sequences are SGHAT and FQDESV (reference sequence). The CDR3 DNA reads TGTGCCAGCAGCTTAGGGTGGGACATTCAGTACTTC. Its translation is CASSLGWDIQYF.

The chain links TRBV6-1 to TRBJ2-2; D unclear. Trimming took 6 bases from V and 6 from J, leaving 11 bases between them. The germline V gene has CDR1 MNHNS and CDR2 SASEGT. The CDR3 is 13 amino acids. CDR3 protein: CASSLIDAGELFF. DNA for the CDR3: TGTGCCAGCAGCCTAATCGACGCCGGGGAGCTGTTTTTT.

The genes are TRBV29-1 and TRBJ2-7; possible D gene TRBD2, 6 bases. Germline V gene data show CDR1 as SQVTM and CDR2 as ANQGSEA. Trimming cost V 2 bases and J 6 bases, with 26 bases left between them. There are 17 residues in the CDR3. The CDR3 bases are TGCAGCGTTGAATCGGGAGCAGGGTTCCCCTCAGGCTCCGAGCAGTACTTC. This translates into CSVESGAGFPSGSEQYF.

Comments on this clone: In the same sample, other DNA sequences code for this CDR3. This chain joins TRBV5-1 and TRBJ2-7, with D unclear. Trimming shortened V by 4 bases and J by 3 bases, and 8 bases separated the two germline ends. The germline V gene has CDR1 SGHRS and CDR2 YFSETQ. The CDR3 runs 12 residues. Here the CDR3 DNA reads TGCGCCAGCAGCCTACCGGGCTACGAGCAGTACTTC. Amino acid sequence: CASSLPGYEQYF.

The rearrangement joins TRBV2 to TRBJ1-1; TRBD1 aligns across 10 bases. Germline lookup yields CDR1 SNHLY and CDR2 FYNNEI. V gave up 0 bases and J gave up 4 bases; unmatched junction bases: 8. The CDR3 loop spans 17 amino acids. The DNA for the CDR3 is TGTGCCAGCAGTGAAGCTAAGGGACAGGGGAGGGCCACTGAAGCTTTCTTT. Translated: CASSEAKGQGRATEAFF.

As for this clone: This sample includes further DNA sequences coding for the same CDR3. The chain has TRBV7-9 and TRBJ2-7; unclear D gene. Trimming cost V 0 bases and J 0 bases, with 6 bases left between them. Germline V gene sequence: CDR1 SEHNR, CDR2 FQNEAQ (reference sequence). This CDR3 region has 14 residues. The CDR3 is CASSLAGPSYEQYF. The CDR3 nucleotides read TGTGCCAGCAGCTTAGCGGGCCCCTCCTACGAGCAGTACTTC.

In nucleotides, the CDR3 is TGTGCCAGCATTGGCGGGAGGCTAACTAGCACAGATACGCAGTATTTT. Protein sequence: CASIGGRLTSTDTQYF. The chain employs TRBV27 and TRBJ2-3; 8 bases fit TRBD2. CDR3 size: 16 residues. J was trimmed by 0 bases and V by 7 bases; bases with no gene match: 9. Germline assignment: CDR1 MNHEY and CDR2 SMNVEV (reference sequence).

The chain has TRBV6-1 and TRBJ2-3; the match to TRBD2 covers 10 bases. CDR1 is MNHNS and CDR2 is SASEGT in the germline V gene. This CDR3 comprises 15 residues. Unmatched junction bases numbered 5, after V lost 4 bases and J lost 4 bases. CDR3 protein: CASSAWTSGADTQYF. DNA for the CDR3: TGTGCCAGCAGTGCCTGGACTAGCGGAGCAGATACGCAGTATTTT.

The rearrangement uses TRBV27 and TRBJ2-7; D perhaps matches TRBD2 (5 bases). This CDR3 comprises 13 residues. V dropped 6 bases and J dropped 2 bases, with 11 bases sitting between them. Germline V gene data show CDR1 as MNHEY and CDR2 as SMNVEV (reference sequence). The CDR3 bases are TGTGCCAGCAGGCCGGGAATCCCCTACGAGCAGTACTTC. Its translation is CASRPGIPYEQYF.

The V call is TRBV7-9, the J call TRBJ1-2; maybe TRBD1 (6 bases). The CDR3 runs 14 residues. V dropped 7 bases and J dropped 4 bases, with 16 bases sitting between them. CDR1 is SEHNR and CDR2 is FQNEAQ in the germline V gene (reference sequence). CDR3 in amino acids: CASTLVGTIYGYTF. The CDR3 DNA reads as TGTGCCAGCACCCTGGTTGGGACAATCTATGGCTACACCTTC.

J is TRBJ2-3 and V is TRBV6-4; 11 bases map to TRBD1. Germline V gene lookup returns CDR1 MRHNA and CDR2 SNTAGT. This CDR3 is 16 amino acids long. The ends lost 3 bases at V and 4 bases at J; junction bases unmatched: 6. The CDR3 DNA reads TGTGCCAGCAGTGAGGGGACAGGGGGGAGTGCAGATACGCAGTATTTT. Amino acid sequence: CASSEGTGGSADTQYF.